This paragraph covers one T cell receptor (beta chain) sequence. Its antigen is still unknown. Clones were read by immunoSEQ multiplex PCR, and TCRdb kept only the in-frame ones, dropping some. The sample yields 950,000 to 1,100,000 clones, roughly 80% seen once. This sample is drawn from a study of shared clonotypes between healthy human individuals. Findings and caveats of the study: Naive CD4 clonotypes were shared across several donors at 5% to 6%.

V gave up 6 bases and J gave up 0 bases; unmatched junction bases: 6. Germline V lookup: CDR1 KGHSH, CDR2 LQKENI. The CDR3 extends over 17 amino acids. This receptor was taken from a man aged 18 to 29 in good health. The V and J genes are TRBV18 and TRBJ2-4; TRBD2 agrees at 12 bases. The sequenced sample consisted of memory CD4+ T cells sorted from blood. The subset here: CD45RA-negative fraction. CDR3 protein: CASSRTSGALAKNIQYF. The CDR3 DNA follows: TGTGCCAGCTCCCGGACTAGCGGGGCACTAGCCAAAAACATTCAGTACTTC.